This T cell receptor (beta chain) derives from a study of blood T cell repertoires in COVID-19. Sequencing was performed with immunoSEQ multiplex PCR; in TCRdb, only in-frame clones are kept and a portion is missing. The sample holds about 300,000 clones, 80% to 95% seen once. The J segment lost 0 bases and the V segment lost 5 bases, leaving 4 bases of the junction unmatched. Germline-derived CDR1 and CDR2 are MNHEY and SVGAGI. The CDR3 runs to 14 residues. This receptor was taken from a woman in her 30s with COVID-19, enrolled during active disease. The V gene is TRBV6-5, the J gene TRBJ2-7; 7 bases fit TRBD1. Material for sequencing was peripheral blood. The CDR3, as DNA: TGTGCCAGCAGTAGGACAGGCGCCTCCTACGAGCAGTACTTC. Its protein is CASSRTGASYEQYF.